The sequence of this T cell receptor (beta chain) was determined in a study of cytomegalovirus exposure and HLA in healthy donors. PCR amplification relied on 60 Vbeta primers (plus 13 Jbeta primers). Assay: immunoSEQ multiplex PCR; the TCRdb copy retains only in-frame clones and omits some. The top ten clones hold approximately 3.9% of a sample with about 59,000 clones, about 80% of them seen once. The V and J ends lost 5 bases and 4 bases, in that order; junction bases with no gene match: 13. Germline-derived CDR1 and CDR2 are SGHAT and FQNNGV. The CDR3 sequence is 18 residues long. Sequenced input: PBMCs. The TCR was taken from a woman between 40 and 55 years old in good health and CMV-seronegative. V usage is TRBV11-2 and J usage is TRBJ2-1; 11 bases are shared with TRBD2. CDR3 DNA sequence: TGTGCCAGCAGCCCGCGACTAGCGGGAACCCCTTTTTACAATGAGCAGTTCTTC. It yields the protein CASSPRLAGTPFYNEQFF.